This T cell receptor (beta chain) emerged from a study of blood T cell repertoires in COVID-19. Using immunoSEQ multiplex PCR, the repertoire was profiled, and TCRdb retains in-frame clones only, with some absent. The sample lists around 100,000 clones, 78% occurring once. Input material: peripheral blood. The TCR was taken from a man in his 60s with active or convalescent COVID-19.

CDR3 DNA sequence: TGTGCCAGTAGTATCCCCTCCCTGGCGGGACCGTCCTACAATGAGCAGTTCTTC. It translates to CASSIPSLAGPSYNEQFF. The gene calls are TRBV19 and TRBJ2-1, with TRBD2 as a possible D gene (6 bases). The CDR3 consists of 18 residues. The germline V gene encodes CDR1 LNHDA and CDR2 SQIVND (reference sequence). V was cut by 3 bases and J by 1 base, with 19 bases left in between.